The 13 T cell receptor beta chains below come from one sample, sequenced in a study of beta chain features in type 1 diabetes. Of the isolated RNA, all was reverse transcribed, and so the sequenced material was expressed TCRB transcripts. The protocol was immunoSEQ multiplex PCR, while the TCRdb copy is restricted to in-frame clones and leaves out a portion. Here the sample spans 120,000 to 150,000 clones, roughly an eighth being singletons. These receptors have no known antigen. Notes on the study in general: Researchers report that Type 1 diabetes patients had moderately but significantly shorter TCRB CDR3s across all four CD4+ subsets.

The sequencing input was central memory CD4+ T cells from blood. These receptors were collected from a man aged 18 to 29 with type 1 diabetes.

V usage is TRBV28 and J usage is TRBJ1-1; unclear D gene. The CDR3 runs to 14 residues. Germline V gives CDR1 MDHEN, CDR2 SYDVKM. V was trimmed by 4 bases and J by 0 bases, leaving 9 bases between them. Here the CDR3 reads CASSSPGMNTEAFF. As DNA, the CDR3 is TGTGCCAGCAGTTCTCCCGGGATGAACACTGAAGCTTTCTTT.

The chain couples TRBV7-2 to TRBJ1-1, with D maybe TRBD1 (5 bases). Germline-derived CDR1 and CDR2 are SGHTA and FQGNSA. Trimming shortened V by 5 bases and J by 2 bases, and 12 bases separated the two germline ends. The CDR3 is made up of 14 amino acids. The CDR3 region has the DNA TGTGCCAGCAGCGCAACAGGTCGCAACACTGAAGCTTTCTTT. It codes for CASSATGRNTEAFF.

The gene calls are TRBV30 and TRBJ1-1; TRBD1 is a possible D gene (5 bases). V was trimmed by 2 bases and J by 11 bases, leaving 15 bases between them. This CDR3 has 12 residues. In germline, CDR1 is GTSNPN, CDR2 SVGIG (reference sequence). In nucleotides, the CDR3 is TGTGCCTGGAGTTCTCACCAGGGTGACGCTTTCTTT. Its protein is CAWSSHQGDAFF.

The J gene is TRBJ1-5, the V gene TRBV7-9; 8 bases map to TRBD1. Per germline, CDR1 SEHNR and CDR2 FQNEAQ (reference sequence). V dropped 4 bases and J dropped 0; count of bases not matched to a gene: 2. This CDR3 spans 15 amino acids. CDR3 protein: CASSSGQVSNQPQHF. CDR3 nucleotide sequence: TGTGCCAGCAGCTCGGGACAGGTTAGCAATCAGCCCCAGCATTTT.

Only a few counts were recorded for this clone. The J gene is TRBJ1-1, the V gene TRBV10-2, with D unclear. Germline CDR1 reads WSHSY; CDR2 reads SAAADI. V lost 3 bases to trimming and J lost 4 bases, with 9 bases between them. The CDR3 totals 13 residues. Written as DNA, the CDR3 is TGCGCCAGCAGTGAACCCCTCGGCACTGAAGCTTTCTTT. This sequence encodes CASSEPLGTEAFF.

The genes are TRBV7-9 and TRBJ1-5; 10 bases align to TRBD1. V lost 8 bases to trimming and J lost 9 bases; unmatched junction nucleotides: 10. Germline V lookup: CDR1 SEHNR, CDR2 FQNEAQ (reference sequence). This CDR3 contains 14 residues. CDR3 in amino acids: CASGRGTGEGPQHF. The CDR3 coding sequence is TGTGCCAGCGGACGGGGGACAGGGGAGGGGCCCCAGCATTTT.

This chain connects TRBV18 to TRBJ2-2; D gene unclear. This CDR3 is built from 12 residues. V dropped 3 bases and J dropped 4 bases, with 3 bases sitting between them. Looked up from germline, CDR1 is KGHSH and CDR2 is LQKENI. CDR3 DNA: TGTGCCAGCTCACCGAGCACCGGGGAGCTGTTTTTT. Translated, it gives CASSPSTGELFF.

This clone appeared a few times. The chain links TRBV10-2 to TRBJ1-5, with TRBD1 as a possible D gene (5 bases). The CDR3 is 13 amino acids. Looked up from germline, CDR1 is WSHSY and CDR2 is SAAADI. Trimming took off 0 bases at V and 6 bases at J, with 6 bases between the two ends. The CDR3 DNA reads TGCGCCAGCAGTGAGTCGAGGGGTCAGCCCCAGCATTTT. Its protein product is CASSESRGQPQHF.

The chain is built from TRBV7-9 and TRBJ2-5; 8 bases line up with TRBD2. The CDR3 sequence is 13 residues long. After removal of 6 bases from V and 5 bases from J, the junction contained 5 bases not matched to a gene. Per germline, CDR1 SEHNR and CDR2 FQNEAQ (reference sequence). The CDR3 DNA reads as TGTGCCAGCAGACCTGGCGGGGGGGAGACCCAGTACTTC. Translating it yields CASRPGGGETQYF.

This clone was observed a handful of times. This chain uses TRBV9 with TRBJ1-1, with D hard to call. V lost 5 bases, J lost 5 bases, and 16 bases lay in between. Looked up from germline, CDR1 is SGDLS and CDR2 is YYNGEE. The CDR3 has 14 amino acids. The CDR3 DNA sequence: TGTGCCAGCAGTCGCAAGGTGGTGGAGACTGAAGCTTTCTTT. Translated, it gives CASSRKVVETEAFF. Full variable domain (rest looked up from reference TRBV9 and TRBJ1-1): DSGVTQTPKHLITATGQRVTLRCSPRSGDLSVYWYQQSLDQGLQFLIQYYNGEERAKGNILERFSAQQFPDLHSELNLSSLELGDSALYFCASSRKVVETEAFFGQGTRLTVV.

The V call is TRBV5-6, the J call TRBJ1-4; D is undetermined. Trimming took off 1 base at V and 5 bases at J, with 21 bases between the two ends. This CDR3 is 18 amino acids long. Germline V gene sequence: CDR1 SGHDT, CDR2 YYEEEE. CDR3 region: CASSLRGGPPTQNEKLFF. The CDR3 nucleotides read TGTGCCAGCAGCTTGAGAGGAGGGCCGCCGACCCAAAATGAAAAACTGTTTTTT.

The genes are TRBV28 and TRBJ2-7; 8 nucleotides agree with TRBD2. The CDR3 consists of 15 residues. CDR1 and CDR2 from the germline V gene are MDHEN and SYDVKM. V trimming: 6 bases; J trimming: 6 bases; junction bases outside the gene matches: 13. The CDR3 here is CASRDPGRGASEQYF. The CDR3 DNA follows: TGTGCCAGCAGGGACCCCGGGAGGGGGGCCTCCGAGCAGTACTTC.

The rearrangement links TRBV6-5 to TRBJ2-1; the match to TRBD2 covers 11 bases. The V segment lost 8 bases and the J segment 0 bases; nucleotides outside the gene matches: 3. The CDR3 has 15 residues. Germline V gene data show CDR1 as MNHEY and CDR2 as SVGAGI. The CDR3 nucleotides read TGTGCCAGCCGGACTAGCGGGTACTCCTACAATGAGCAGTTCTTC. Translating it yields CASRTSGYSYNEQFF.